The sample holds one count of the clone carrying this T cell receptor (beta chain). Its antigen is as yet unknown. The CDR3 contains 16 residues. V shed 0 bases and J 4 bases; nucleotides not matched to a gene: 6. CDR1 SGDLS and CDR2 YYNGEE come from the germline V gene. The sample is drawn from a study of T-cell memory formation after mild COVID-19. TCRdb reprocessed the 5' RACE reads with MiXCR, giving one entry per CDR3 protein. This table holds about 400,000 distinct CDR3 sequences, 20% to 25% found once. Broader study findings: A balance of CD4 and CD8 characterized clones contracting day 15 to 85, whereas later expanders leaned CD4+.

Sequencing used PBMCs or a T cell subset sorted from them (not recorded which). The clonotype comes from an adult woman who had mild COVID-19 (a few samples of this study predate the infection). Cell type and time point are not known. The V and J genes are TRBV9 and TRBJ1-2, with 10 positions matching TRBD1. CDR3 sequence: CASSVAQGQGSYGYTF. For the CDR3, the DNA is TGTGCCAGCAGCGTAGCTCAGGGACAGGGGTCCTATGGCTACACCTTC. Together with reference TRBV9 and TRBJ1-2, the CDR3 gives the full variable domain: DSGVTQTPKHLITATGQRVTLRCSPRSGDLSVYWYQQSLDQGLQFLIQYYNGEERAKGNILERFSAQQFPDLHSELNLSSLELGDSALYFCASSVAQGQGSYGYTFGSGTRLTVV.